Listed below are T cell receptor beta chains from one sample, sequenced in a study of blood T cell repertoires in COVID-19. Clones were read by immunoSEQ multiplex PCR, and TCRdb kept only the in-frame ones, dropping some. Here the sample spans about 120,000 clones, around 89% being singletons. The sample consisted of peripheral blood. Receptor source: an older woman with COVID-19, enrolled during active disease. CDR3s include the opening cysteine and the closing phenylalanine or tryptophan. A D gene is named only where the DNA matches it firmly. Size tells how often a clone was seen (once, few, many) or the class of an expanded clone, and some rows leave it out.

>TRBV5-1|TRBD1|.|TRBJ1-4
TGCGCCAGCAGCTTGGGTCGTCCAGGGGGCGAAAAACTGTTTTTT
CASSLGRPGGEKLFF
>TRBV5-1|.|.|TRBJ2-1
TGCGCCAGCAGCTCCCCGGGGAGCGGGAATGAGCAGTTCTTC
CASSSPGSGNEQFF
>TRBV7-9|.|once|TRBJ1-1
TGTGCCAGCAGCTTAGCAGGCGGGAACACTGAAGCTTTCTTT
CASSLAGGNTEAFF
>TRBV4-3|TRBD2|.|TRBJ2-3
TGCGCCAGCAGCCAAGATGCCATAGCGGGGGACCTCACAGATACGCAGTATTTT
CASSQDAIAGDLTDTQYF
>TRBV12-5|.|.|TRBJ1-2
TGTGCTAGTGGTCAGGCCGGGGACTATGGCTACACCTTC
CASGQAGDYGYTF
>TRBV5-1|.|.|TRBJ2-3
TGCGCCAGCAGCTTTCCCCAGTACAGGGTGGGAAGCACAGATACGCAGTATTTT
CASSFPQYRVGSTDTQYF
>TRBV9|TRBD2|.|TRBJ2-7
TGTGCCAGCAGCGCCAGCGGGGGCTCCTACGAGCAGTACTTC
CASSASGGSYEQYF
>TRBV21-1|.|.|TRBJ2-2
TGTGCCAGCAGCACGGAGGACAGGGACCGGGACACCGGGGAGCTGTTTTTT
CASSTEDRDRDTGELFF
>TRBV11-1|.|.|TRBJ2-1
TGTGCCAGCACCATCTCAGGGGCAGGATACAATGAGCAGTTCTTC
CASTISGAGYNEQFF
>TRBV5-1|.|.|TRBJ1-2
TGCGCCAGCACCCCAGGACAGAATAACTATGGCTACACCTTC
CASTPGQNNYGYTF
>TRBV5-6|.|.|TRBJ2-1
TGTGCCAGCAGCGCCGGGACACTCAATGAGCAGTTCTTC
CASSAGTLNEQFF
>TRBV2|.|.|TRBJ1-2
TGTGCCAGCAGTGAAGCAACTAGGGCCTATGGCTACACCTTC
CASSEATRAYGYTF
>TRBV27|.|.|TRBJ2-6
TGTGCCAGCAGTGGCCTTGGGGCCAACGTCCTGACTTTC
CASSGLGANVLTF
>TRBV2|.|.|TRBJ2-1
TGTGCCAGCAGTGAAGAACGGGGGTATGTTGAGCAGTTCTTC
CASSEERGYVEQFF
>TRBV12-3/TRBV12-4|.|once|TRBJ1-1
TGTGCCAGCAGTTTTGCGGGGACTGAAGCTTTCTTT
CASSFAGTEAFF
>TRBV19|TRBD2|.|TRBJ2-1
TGTGCCAGTAGTCCGAGCGGGGGGTCAACTAATGAGCAGTTCTTC
CASSPSGGSTNEQFF
>TRBV27|TRBD1|.|TRBJ2-2
TGTGCCAGCAGTTTCGGGACAGGGGCCGGGGAGCTGTTTTTT
CASSFGTGAGELFF
>TRBV5-6|.|few|TRBJ2-7
TGTGCCAGCAGGGTTGCCAGTTCCTACGAGCAGTACTTC
CASRVASSYEQYF
>TRBV6-1|.|.|TRBJ2-4
TGTGCCAGCAGTGATCCGTCCCGTCCACAGGGAGTAGCCAAAAACATTCAGTACTTC
CASSDPSRPQGVAKNIQYF
>TRBV19|.|.|TRBJ1-1
TGTGCCAGTAGTTTACTCTCTTGGACGGGAAACACTGAAGCTTTCTTT
CASSLLSWTGNTEAFF
>TRBV25-1|TRBD1|.|TRBJ2-7
TGTGCCAGCAGATCGTCCAGGACAGGGGGCTCCTACGAGCAGTACTTC
CASRSSRTGGSYEQYF
>TRBV7-3|.|.|TRBJ2-3
TGTGCCAGCAGCTTGGGCGGGTACACAGATACGCAGTATTTT
CASSLGGYTDTQYF
>TRBV6-6|.|few|TRBJ2-1
TGTGCCAGCAGTTACGCTTCCCGGGACACCGGTGAGCAGTTCTTC
CASSYASRDTGEQFF
>TRBV24-1|.|.|TRBJ2-3
TGTGCCACCAGTGATGCCTCTGAGATCACAGATACGCAGTATTTT
CATSDASEITDTQYF
>TRBV5-5|.|.|TRBJ1-3
TGTGCCAGCAGCTTGGGGCCACAGGGAAACACCATATATTTT
CASSLGPQGNTIYF
>TRBV2|.|.|TRBJ2-5
TGTGCCAAAGGGGGACGGTTAAAACAAGAGACCCAGTACTTC
CAKGGRLKQETQYF
>TRBV7-8|TRBD1|.|TRBJ1-2
TGTGCCAGCAGCCCTTTCGAGGGGGCGGACTATGGCTACACCTTC
CASSPFEGADYGYTF
>TRBV5-1|.|.|TRBJ1-3
TGCGCCAGCAGCTTGGGGCAGGCCAACGTAGGAAACACCATATATTTT
CASSLGQANVGNTIYF
>TRBV3-1/TRBV3-2|.|.|TRBJ1-6
TGTGCCAGCAGCCAAGGACACTTCAATTCACCCCTCCACTTT
CASSQGHFNSPLHF
>TRBV15|.|.|TRBJ1-2
TGTGCCACCAGCAGAGCTCCCAGGGATGGCTACACCTTC
CATSRAPRDGYTF
>TRBV20-1|TRBD1|.|TRBJ1-5
TGCAGTGCTAGTGGACAGGGCCATCAGCCCCAGCATTTT
CSASGQGHQPQHF
>TRBV7-9|TRBD1|.|TRBJ1-2
TGTGCCAGCAGACGAGGGGGCGGTCAAGCTAACTATGGCTACACCTTC
CASRRGGGQANYGYTF
>TRBV10-3|.|.|TRBJ1-2
TGTGCCATCAGTGGCACAGCTCAGGGTTTCGGCTACACCTTC
CAISGTAQGFGYTF
>TRBV9|.|.|TRBJ1-3
TGTGCCAGCAGCGAGGGGAATTCGGCTGGAAACACCATATATTTT
CASSEGNSAGNTIYF
>TRBV20-1|TRBD1|.|TRBJ1-5
TGCAGTGCTAGTTCGGCCAGGGGGATGAATCAGCCCCAGCATTTT
CSASSARGMNQPQHF
>TRBV27|TRBD1|once|TRBJ1-5
TGTGCCAGCAGGGCCGGACAGGACCATCAGCCCCAGCATTTT
CASRAGQDHQPQHF
>TRBV7-9|.|.|TRBJ2-7
TGTGCCAGCAGCTTCGCCCTAGGGGACTACGAGCAGTACTTC
CASSFALGDYEQYF
>TRBV18|.|.|TRBJ2-3
TGTGCCAGCTCACGACGGACCAGGGCGGATACGCAGTATTTT
CASSRRTRADTQYF
>TRBV28|TRBD1|.|TRBJ1-4
TGTGCCGGCAAAACAGGGGGCCCGGGGACTAATGAAAAACTGTTTTTT
CAGKTGGPGTNEKLFF
>TRBV3-1/TRBV3-2|.|.|TRBJ1-2
TGTGCCAGCAGCCTCGCTTCAGGGTCGGGCTACACCTTC
CASSLASGSGYTF
>TRBV12-3/TRBV12-4|.|.|TRBJ1-5
TGTGCCAGCAGGAACTACAATCAGCCCCAGCATTTT
CASRNYNQPQHF
>TRBV5-4|.|once|TRBJ1-1
TGTGCCAGCAGCTTGAAGACTCAGTACACTGAAGCTTTCTTT
CASSLKTQYTEAFF
>TRBV7-3|TRBD1|.|TRBJ2-3
TGTGCCAGCAGCCGGAGGCGACAGGGGGCTGGGGATACGCAGTATTTT
CASSRRRQGAGDTQYF
>TRBV9|.|.|TRBJ1-2
TGTGCCAGCAGCGACCGGTTCGTCCTCTATGGCTACACCTTC
CASSDRFVLYGYTF
>TRBV19|.|.|TRBJ1-5
TGTGCCAGTAGTCCTGCTGACAGGTACAATCAGCCCCAGCATTTT
CASSPADRYNQPQHF
>TRBV18|.|.|TRBJ1-3
TGTGCCAGCTCACCACCCCAGGGAACCGGCTCTGGAAACACCATATATTTT
CASSPPQGTGSGNTIYF
>TRBV10-3|.|.|TRBJ1-2
TGTGCCATCAGTGAGTCGCAGGAGCGGAGCTACACCTTC
CAISESQERSYTF
>TRBV27|.|.|TRBJ2-1
TGTGCCAGCAGTCGATTCGAGCGGCGGGCGAATGAGCAGTTCTTC
CASSRFERRANEQFF
>TRBV3-1/TRBV3-2|.|.|TRBJ2-7
TGTGCCAGCAGCCCCACACAGGACAACTCCTGGAACGAGCAGTACTTC
CASSPTQDNSWNEQYF